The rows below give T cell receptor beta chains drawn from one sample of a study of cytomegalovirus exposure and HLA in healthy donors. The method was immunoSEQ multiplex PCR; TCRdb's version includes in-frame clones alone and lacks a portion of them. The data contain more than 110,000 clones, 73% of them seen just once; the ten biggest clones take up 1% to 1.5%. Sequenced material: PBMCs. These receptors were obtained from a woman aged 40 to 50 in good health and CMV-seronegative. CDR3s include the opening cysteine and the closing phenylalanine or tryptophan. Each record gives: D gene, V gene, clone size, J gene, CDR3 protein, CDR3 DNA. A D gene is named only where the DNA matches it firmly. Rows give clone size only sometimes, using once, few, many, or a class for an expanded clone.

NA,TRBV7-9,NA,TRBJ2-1,CASSTEPGSYNEQFF,TGTGCCAGCAGCACAGAACCCGGCTCCTACAATGAGCAGTTCTTC
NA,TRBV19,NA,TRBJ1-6,CASTKTRRGGSPLHF,TGTGCCAGTACGAAAACAAGGCGGGGGGGATCACCCCTCCACTTT
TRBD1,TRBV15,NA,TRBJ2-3,CATSLEGQGAPGDTQYF,TGTGCCACCAGCCTTGAAGGGCAGGGGGCTCCGGGAGATACGCAGTATTTT
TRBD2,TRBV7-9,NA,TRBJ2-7,CASSSPRLAGVSDEQYF,TGTGCCAGCAGCTCCCCCAGACTAGCGGGGGTATCCGACGAGCAGTACTTC
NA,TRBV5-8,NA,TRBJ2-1,CASTYRRGPIDEQFF,TGTGCCAGCACCTACCGCCGAGGGCCGATAGATGAGCAGTTCTTC
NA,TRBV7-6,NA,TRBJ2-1,CASSLEGLYNEQFF,TGTGCCAGCAGCTTAGAGGGGCTCTACAATGAGCAGTTCTTC
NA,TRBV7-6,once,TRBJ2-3,CASSLEAAGSTDTQYF,TGTGCCAGCAGCTTAGAGGCGGCGGGGAGCACAGATACGCAGTATTTT
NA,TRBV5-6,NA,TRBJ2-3,CASSFTPGFTNADTQYF,TGTGCCAGCAGCTTTACCCCCGGGTTCACGAACGCAGATACGCAGTATTTT
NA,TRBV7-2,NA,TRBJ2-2,CASSLDTSTGELFF,TGTGCCAGCAGCTTAGACACGTCCACCGGGGAGCTGTTTTTT
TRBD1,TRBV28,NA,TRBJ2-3,CASSRGTGTDTQYF,TGTGCCAGCAGTCGAGGGACAGGCACAGATACGCAGTATTTT
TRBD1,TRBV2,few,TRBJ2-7,CASKQGAGYEQYF,TGTGCCAGCAAACAGGGGGCTGGCTACGAGCAGTACTTC
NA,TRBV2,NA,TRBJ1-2,CASRPGQGNGYTF,TGTGCCAGCAGGCCCGGGCAGGGCAATGGCTACACCTTC
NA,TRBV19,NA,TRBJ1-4,CASSIVGAGEEKLFF,TGTGCCAGTAGTATAGTTGGGGCAGGGGAAGAAAAACTGTTTTTT
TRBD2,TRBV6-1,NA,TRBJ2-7,CASSELSGGSSYEQYF,TGCGCCAGCAGTGAATTAAGCGGGGGAAGCTCCTACGAGCAGTACTTC
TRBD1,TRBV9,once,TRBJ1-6,CASSGGGQGSSSYNSPLHF,TGTGCCAGCAGCGGAGGGGGACAGGGCTCTAGCTCCTATAATTCACCCCTCCACTTT
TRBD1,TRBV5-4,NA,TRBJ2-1,CASSLGGTGYYNEQFF,TGTGCCAGCAGCTTGGGTGGGACAGGGTACTACAATGAGCAGTTCTTC
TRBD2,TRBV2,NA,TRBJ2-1,CASSEALRDYSYNEQFF,TGTGCCAGCAGTGAAGCGCTTCGGGACTACTCCTACAATGAGCAGTTCTTC
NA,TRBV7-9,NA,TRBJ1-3,CASSLREASSGNTIYF,TGTGCCAGCAGCTTAAGAGAGGCGAGCTCTGGAAACACCATATATTTT
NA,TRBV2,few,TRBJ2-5,CASGKGVTQETQYF,TGTGCCAGCGGCAAGGGGGTAACACAAGAGACCCAGTACTTC
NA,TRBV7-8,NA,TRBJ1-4,CASSPHGTTNEKLFF,TGTGCCAGCAGCCCCCACGGGACAACTAATGAAAAACTGTTTTTT
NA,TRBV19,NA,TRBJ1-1,CASSITLRDKAFF,TGTGCCAGTAGTATAACGCTCCGGGACAAGGCTTTCTTT
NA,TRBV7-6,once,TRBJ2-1,CASSLAGREQFF,TGTGCCAGCAGCTTAGCGGGGCGCGAGCAGTTCTTC
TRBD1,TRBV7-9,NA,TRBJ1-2,CASSLGTGGGYGYTF,TGTGCCAGCAGCTTGGGGACAGGGGGGGGCTATGGCTACACCTTC